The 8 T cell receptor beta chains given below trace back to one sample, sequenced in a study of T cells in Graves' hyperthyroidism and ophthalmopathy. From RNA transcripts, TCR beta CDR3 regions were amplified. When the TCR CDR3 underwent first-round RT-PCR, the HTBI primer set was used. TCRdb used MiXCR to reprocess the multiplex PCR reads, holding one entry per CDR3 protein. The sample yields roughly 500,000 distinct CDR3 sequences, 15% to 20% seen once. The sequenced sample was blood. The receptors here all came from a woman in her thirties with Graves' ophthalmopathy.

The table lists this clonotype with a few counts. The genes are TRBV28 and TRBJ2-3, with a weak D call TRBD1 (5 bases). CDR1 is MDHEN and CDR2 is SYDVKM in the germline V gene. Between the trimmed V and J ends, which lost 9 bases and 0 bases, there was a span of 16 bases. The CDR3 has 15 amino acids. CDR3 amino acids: CASLVGHPSTDTQYF. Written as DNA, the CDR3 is TGTGCCAGTCTTGTGGGGCACCCTAGCACAGATACGCAGTATTTT.

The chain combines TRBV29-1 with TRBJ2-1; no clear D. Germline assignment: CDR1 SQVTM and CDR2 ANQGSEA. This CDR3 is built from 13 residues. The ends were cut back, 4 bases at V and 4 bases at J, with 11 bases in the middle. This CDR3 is CSVVLLYYNEQFF. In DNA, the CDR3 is TGCAGCGTTGTTCTACTCTATTACAATGAGCAGTTCTTC.

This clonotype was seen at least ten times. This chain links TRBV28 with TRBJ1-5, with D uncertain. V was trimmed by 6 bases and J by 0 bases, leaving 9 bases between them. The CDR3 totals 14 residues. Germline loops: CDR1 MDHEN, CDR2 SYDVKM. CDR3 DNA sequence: TGTGCCAGCAGCCGCTCCGGTAGCAATCAGCCCCAGCATTTT. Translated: CASSRSGSNQPQHF.

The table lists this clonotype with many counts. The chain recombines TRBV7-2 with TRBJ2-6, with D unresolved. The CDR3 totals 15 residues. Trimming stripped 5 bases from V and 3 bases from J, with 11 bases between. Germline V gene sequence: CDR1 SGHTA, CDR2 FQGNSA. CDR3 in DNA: TGTGCCAGCAGCCCCTTATCGAGTGGGGCCAACGTCCTGACTTTC. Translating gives CASSPLSSGANVLTF. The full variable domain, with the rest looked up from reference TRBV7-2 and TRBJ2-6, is GAGVSQSPSNKVTEKGKDVELRCDPISGHTALYWYRQSLGQGLEFLIYFQGNSAPDKSGLPSDRFSAERTGGSVSTLTIQRTQQEDSAVYLCASSPLSSGANVLTFGAGSRLTVL.

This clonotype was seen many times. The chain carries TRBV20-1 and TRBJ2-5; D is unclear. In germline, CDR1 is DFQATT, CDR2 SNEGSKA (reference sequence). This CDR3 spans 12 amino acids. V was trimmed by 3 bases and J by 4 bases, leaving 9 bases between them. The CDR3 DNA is TGCAGTGCTAGCCCTAGTGCAGAGACCCAGTACTTC. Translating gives CSASPSAETQYF.

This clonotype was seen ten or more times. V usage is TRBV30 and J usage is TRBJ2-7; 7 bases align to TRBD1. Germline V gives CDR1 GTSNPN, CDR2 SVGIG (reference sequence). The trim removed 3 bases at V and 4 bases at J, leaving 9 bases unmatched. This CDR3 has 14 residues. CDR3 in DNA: TGTGCCTGGAGCGACGACAGGGTCGGGTACGAGCAGTACTTC. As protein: CAWSDDRVGYEQYF.

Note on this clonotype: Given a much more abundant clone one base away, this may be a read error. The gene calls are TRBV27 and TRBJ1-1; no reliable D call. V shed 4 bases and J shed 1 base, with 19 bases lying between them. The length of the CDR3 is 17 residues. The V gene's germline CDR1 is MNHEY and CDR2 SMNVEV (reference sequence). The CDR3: CASSSHTRSPANTEAFF. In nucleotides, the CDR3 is TGTGCCAGCAGTTCACACACCCGGTCTCCCGCGAACACTGAAGCTTTCTTT.

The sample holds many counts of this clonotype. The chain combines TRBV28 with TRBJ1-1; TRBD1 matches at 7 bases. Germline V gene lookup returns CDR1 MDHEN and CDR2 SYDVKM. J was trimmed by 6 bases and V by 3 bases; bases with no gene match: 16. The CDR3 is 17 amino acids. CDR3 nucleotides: TGTGCCAGCAGTTTTTTTCCCAGGGGGGAACTAGGCGCTGAAGCTTTCTTT. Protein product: CASSFFPRGELGAEAFF.